The 16 T cell receptor beta chains listed next were all sequenced from one sample in a study of blood T cell repertoires in COVID-19. TCRdb's table, derived via immunoSEQ multiplex PCR, lists solely in-frame clones and lacks some. The sample shows around 260,000 clones, about 86% of them seen only once. Sequences were obtained from peripheral blood. The source of these receptors is a man aged 18-30 years with active or convalescent COVID-19.

V usage is TRBV28 and J usage is TRBJ2-7; TRBD2 is a possible D gene (5 bases). Trimming stripped 2 bases from V and 3 bases from J, with 11 bases between. Germline CDR1 is MDHEN and CDR2 is SYDVKM. The CDR3 totals 14 residues. The CDR3 nucleotides read TGTGCCAGCAGTTTACCTAGCTCCATCTACGAGCAGTACTTC. Translated, it gives CASSLPSSIYEQYF.

In regard to this clone: The junction departs from the called germline gene at one end, perhaps through a read error. This chain joins TRBV18 and TRBJ1-6; D might be TRBD1 (6 bases). Germline values: CDR1 KGHSH, CDR2 LQKENI. This CDR3 contains 15 residues. The CDR3, as DNA: TGTGCCATCTCACCGGACAGCTCCTATAATTCACCCCTCCACTTT. Amino acids: CAISPDSSYNSPLHF.

The chain carries TRBV19 and TRBJ1-2; 9 bases are a match to TRBD1. CDR3 length equals 15 residues. V trimming: 4 bases; J trimming: 2 bases; junction bases outside the gene matches: 5. The V gene's germline CDR1 is LNHDA and CDR2 SQIVND (reference sequence). The CDR3 DNA is TGTGCCAGTAGTACGCCCGACAGGGGGAACTATGGCTACACCTTC. This translates into CASSTPDRGNYGYTF.

V and J are TRBV7-2 and TRBJ1-1; D unresolved. Germline loops: CDR1 SGHTA, CDR2 FQGNSA. The CDR3 loop spans 14 amino acids. Trimming stripped 3 bases from V and 1 base from J, with 9 bases between. CDR3 bases: TGTGCCAGCAGCTTCAAGAGTGGGAACACTGAAGCTTTCTTT. Translation gives CASSFKSGNTEAFF.

This sequence joins TRBV2 and TRBJ2-7; TRBD1 matches at 10 bases. The V and J ends lost 7 bases and 1 base, in that order; junction bases with no gene match: 4. In germline, CDR1 is SNHLY, CDR2 FYNNEI. This CDR3 region has 14 residues. In DNA form, the CDR3 reads TGTGCCAGCAACGAGGGACAGGGGTCCTACGAGCAGTACTTC. Its translation is CASNEGQGSYEQYF.

This chain joins TRBV5-1 and TRBJ2-7; possibly TRBD1 for D (6 bases). Deletions cut 5 bases from V and 2 bases from J, with 8 bases between. The CDR3 contains 12 residues. Looked up from germline, CDR1 is SGHRS and CDR2 is YFSETQ. CDR3 DNA: TGCGCCAGCAGGCAGGGGACCTACGAGCAGTACTTC. It translates to CASRQGTYEQYF.

CDR3 sequence (DNA): TGTGCCAGCAGCCCTCGGGACTGGACTTCCTACGAGCAGTACTTC. Translated, it gives CASSPRDWTSYEQYF. The J gene is TRBJ2-7, the V gene TRBV5-4, with TRBD2 as a possible D gene (6 bases). The CDR3 covers 15 residues. Trimming took 4 bases from V and 1 from J, leaving 15 bases between them. The V gene's germline CDR1 is SGHNT and CDR2 YYREEE (reference sequence).

The gene calls are TRBV13 and TRBJ2-3; D remains ambiguous. V lost 5 bases, J lost 3 bases, and 6 bases lay in between. Germline lookup yields CDR1 PRHDT and CDR2 FYEKMQ (reference sequence). The CDR3 length is 12 residues. The CDR3 spells CASSLPTDTQYF. CDR3 DNA: TGTGCCAGCAGCCTCCCTACAGATACGCAGTATTTT. Full variable domain (rest looked up from reference TRBV13 and TRBJ2-3): AAGVIQSPRHLIKEKRETATLKCYPIPRHDTVYWYQQGPGQDPQFLISFYEKMQSDKGSIPDRFSAQQFSDYHSELNMSSLELGDSALYFCASSLPTDTQYFGPGTRLTVL.

This chain connects TRBV14 to TRBJ1-2; D ambiguous. V lost 0 bases, J lost 14 bases, and 16 bases lay in between. CDR3 length equals 13 residues. Germline-derived CDR1 and CDR2 are SGHDN and FVKESK. CDR3 loop: CASSQESWLAWTF. The CDR3 DNA follows: TGTGCCAGCAGCCAAGAAAGTTGGCTAGCTTGGACCTTC.

The V and J genes are TRBV5-1 and TRBJ2-3, with 11 bases fitting TRBD2. V shed 4 bases and J 7 bases; nucleotides not matched to a gene: 14. Germline V CDR1 and CDR2: SGHRS, YFSETQ. The CDR3 extends over 17 amino acids. CDR3 sequence reads: CASSPLKTSGSLNTQYF. The CDR3 bases are TGCGCCAGCAGCCCATTAAAAACTAGCGGGAGTTTGAATACGCAGTATTTT.

The rearrangement joins TRBV9 to TRBJ2-1, with D perhaps TRBD2 (7 bases). The CDR3 covers 16 residues. Per germline, CDR1 SGDLS and CDR2 YYNGEE. The V and J ends lost 3 bases and 8 bases respectively, with 21 bases between them. CDR3 region: CASSALGGGGEDEQFF. Written as DNA, the CDR3 is TGTGCCAGCAGCGCCCTAGGGGGAGGGGGGGAAGATGAGCAGTTCTTC.

This chain links TRBV9 with TRBJ1-2, with D unclear. The germline V gene encodes CDR1 SGDLS and CDR2 YYNGEE. CDR3 size: 13 residues. V lost 2 bases and J 3 bases, leaving 8 bases between the germline ends. The CDR3 protein is CASSVRRDYGYTF. CDR3 nucleotide sequence: TGTGCCAGCAGCGTCCGTCGGGACTATGGCTACACCTTC. The whole variable domain, filled in from reference TRBV9 and TRBJ1-2, reads DSGVTQTPKHLITATGQRVTLRCSPRSGDLSVYWYQQSLDQGLQFLIQYYNGEERAKGNILERFSAQQFPDLHSELNLSSLELGDSALYFCASSVRRDYGYTFGSGTRLTVV.

The chain carries TRBV5-1 and TRBJ2-1, with TRBD1 matching over 9 bases. V was clipped by 0 bases and J by 6 bases; unmatched bases: 7. Looked up from germline, CDR1 is SGHRS and CDR2 is YFSETQ. The CDR3 consists of 16 residues. CDR3 residues: CASSLAGGTGTNEQFF. CDR3 nucleotide sequence: TGCGCCAGCAGCTTGGCCGGAGGGACAGGGACCAATGAGCAGTTCTTC.

Regarding this clone: This may arise from a read error, as a much more abundant clone is one base away. CDR3 in DNA: TGTGCCAGCAGCCAAGCGGGGGAGCAGTACTTC. This translates into CASSQAGEQYF. This sequence joins TRBV3-1 (or the pseudogene TRBV3-2) and TRBJ2-7, with a tentative D call TRBD2 (5 bases). The CDR3 is 11 amino acids. In germline, CDR1 is LGHDT, CDR2 YNNKEL (reference sequence). Trimming stripped 1 base from V and 7 bases from J, with 5 bases between.

The V call is TRBV7-2, the J call TRBJ1-1; the D gene is possibly TRBD1 (5 bases). Germline CDR1 is SGHTA and CDR2 is FQGNSA. This CDR3 has 16 residues. V dropped 2 bases and J dropped 3 bases, with 16 bases sitting between them. The CDR3 DNA reads as TGTGCCAGCAGCTTAAGGGGAGGTCGTATTGACACTGAAGCTTTCTTT. This gives the protein CASSLRGGRIDTEAFF.

The chain is built from TRBV29-1 and TRBJ2-1; 9 positions match TRBD1. Germline lookup yields CDR1 SQVTM and CDR2 ANQGSEA. The trim removed 7 bases at V and 7 bases at J, leaving 5 bases unmatched. This CDR3 region has 12 residues. The CDR3 DNA reads as TGCAGCGACCTAGGGACAGGGAATGAGCAGTTCTTC. Its protein product is CSDLGTGNEQFF.